This TCR beta chain was profiled in a study of cytotoxic CD8 clonotypes in ibrutinib-treated CLL. Points from the study as a whole: Stable or contracted on treatment, public clonotypes were also uncommon.

Assay: immunoSEQ multiplex PCR; the TCRdb copy retains only in-frame clones and omits some. The repertoire includes about 45,000 clones, 60% to 75% of them detected once, and around 13% sits in the top ten. V was cut by 6 bases and J by 8 bases, with 19 bases left in between. Looked up from germline, CDR1 is SNHLY and CDR2 is FYNNEI. There are 15 residues in the CDR3. This clone was detected a few times. As yet, its antigen is unknown. The TCR originated in a human donor with chronic lymphocytic leukemia. This chain connects TRBV2 to TRBJ1-4, with a weak D call TRBD1 (6 bases). The sequencing here drew on PBMCs, taken after 12 months of ibrutinib treatment. CDR3 nucleotide sequence: TGTGCCAGCAGCTGGGGGCGCGAGGTTTCCGAAAAACTGTTTTTT. Its translation is CASSWGREVSEKLFF.